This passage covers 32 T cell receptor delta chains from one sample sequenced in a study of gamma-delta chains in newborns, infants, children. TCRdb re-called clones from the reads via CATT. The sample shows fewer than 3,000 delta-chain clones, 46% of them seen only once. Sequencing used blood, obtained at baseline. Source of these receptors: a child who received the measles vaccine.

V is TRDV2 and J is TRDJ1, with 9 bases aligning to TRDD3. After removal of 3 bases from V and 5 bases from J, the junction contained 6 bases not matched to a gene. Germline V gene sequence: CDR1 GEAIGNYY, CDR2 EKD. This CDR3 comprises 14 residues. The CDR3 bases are TGTGCCTGTGACCCTATTACTGGGGGAGATAAACTCATCTTT. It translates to CACDPITGGDKLIF.

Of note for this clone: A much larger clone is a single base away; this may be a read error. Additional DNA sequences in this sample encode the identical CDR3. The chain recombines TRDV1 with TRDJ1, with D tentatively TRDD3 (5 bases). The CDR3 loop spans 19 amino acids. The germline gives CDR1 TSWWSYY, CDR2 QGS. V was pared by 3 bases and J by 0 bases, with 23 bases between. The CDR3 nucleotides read TGTGCTCTTGGGGAGACCCCTATCCCACACGGGATGTACACCGATAAACTCATCTTT. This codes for CALGETPIPHGMYTDKLIF.

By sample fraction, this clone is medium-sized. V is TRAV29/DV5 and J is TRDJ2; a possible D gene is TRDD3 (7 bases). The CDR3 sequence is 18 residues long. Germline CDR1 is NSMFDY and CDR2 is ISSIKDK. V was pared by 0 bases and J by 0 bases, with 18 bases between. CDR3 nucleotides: TGTGCAGCAAGCGCGTCCTACTGGGATACCACTTTGACAGCACAACTCTTCTTT. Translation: CAASASYWDTTLTAQLFF.

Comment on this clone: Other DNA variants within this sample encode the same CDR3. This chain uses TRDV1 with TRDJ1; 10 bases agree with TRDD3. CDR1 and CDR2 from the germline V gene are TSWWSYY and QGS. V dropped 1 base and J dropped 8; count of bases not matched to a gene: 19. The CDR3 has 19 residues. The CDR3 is CALGEPPLPSGGYANKLIF. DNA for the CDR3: TGTGCTCTTGGGGAACCTCCCCTTCCTAGCGGGGGATACGCAAACAAACTCATCTTT.

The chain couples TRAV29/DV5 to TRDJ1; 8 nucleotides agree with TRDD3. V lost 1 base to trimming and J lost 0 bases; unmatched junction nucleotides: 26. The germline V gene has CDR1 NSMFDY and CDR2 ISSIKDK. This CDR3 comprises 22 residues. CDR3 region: CAASLPSTPCVLGAVYTDKLIF. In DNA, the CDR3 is TGTGCAGCAAGCCTTCCCTCTACGCCCTGTGTACTGGGGGCCGTGTACACCGATAAACTCATCTTT.

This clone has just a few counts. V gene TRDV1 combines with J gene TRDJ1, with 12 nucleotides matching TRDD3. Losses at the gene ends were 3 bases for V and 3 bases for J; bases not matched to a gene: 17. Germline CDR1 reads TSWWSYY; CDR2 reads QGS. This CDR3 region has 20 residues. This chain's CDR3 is CALGDPLTPTGGYMADKLIF. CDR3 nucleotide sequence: TGTGCTCTTGGGGACCCTTTAACTCCGACTGGGGGATACATGGCCGATAAACTCATCTTT.

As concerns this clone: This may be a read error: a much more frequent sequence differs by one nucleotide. CDR3 nucleotides: TGTGCCTGTGACCCTGGGGGATACTCCTGGGACACCCGACAGATGTTTTTC. This codes for CACDPGGYSWDTRQMFF. The V call is TRDV2, the J call TRDJ3; 10 positions match TRDD3. V gave up 3 bases and J gave up 0 bases; unmatched junction bases: 1. CDR3 size: 17 residues. Germline CDR1 reads GEAIGNYY; CDR2 reads EKD.

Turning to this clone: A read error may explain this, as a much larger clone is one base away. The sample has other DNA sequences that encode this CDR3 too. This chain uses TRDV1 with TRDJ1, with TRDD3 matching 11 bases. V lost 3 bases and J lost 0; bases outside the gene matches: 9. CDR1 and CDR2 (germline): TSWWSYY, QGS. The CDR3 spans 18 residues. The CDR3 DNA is TGTGCTCTTGGGGAGCTTGTCCCCTGGGGGATACACACCGATAAACTCATCTTT. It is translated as CALGELVPWGIHTDKLIF.

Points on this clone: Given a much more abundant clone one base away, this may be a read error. CDR3 coding DNA: TGTGCTCTTGGGGACGACAGCCCCCTTTCCTCCCTCCCCAACTGGGGATACAAGTACACCGATAAACTCATCTTT. Translated: CALGDDSPLSSLPNWGYKYTDKLIF. This rearrangement joins TRDV1 to TRDJ1, with 8 positions matching TRDD3. V was pared by 3 bases and J by 0 bases, with 33 bases of the junction left unmatched. CDR1 is TSWWSYY, CDR2 QGS, per germline. This CDR3 comprises 25 residues.

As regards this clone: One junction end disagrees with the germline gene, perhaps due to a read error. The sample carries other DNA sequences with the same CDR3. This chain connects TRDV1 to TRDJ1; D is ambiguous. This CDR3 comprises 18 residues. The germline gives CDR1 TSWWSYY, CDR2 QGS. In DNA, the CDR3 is TGTGCTCTTGGGGGGCCTCTATTTATCGTACTGTATACCGATAAACTCATCTTC. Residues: CALGGPLFIVLYTDKLIF.

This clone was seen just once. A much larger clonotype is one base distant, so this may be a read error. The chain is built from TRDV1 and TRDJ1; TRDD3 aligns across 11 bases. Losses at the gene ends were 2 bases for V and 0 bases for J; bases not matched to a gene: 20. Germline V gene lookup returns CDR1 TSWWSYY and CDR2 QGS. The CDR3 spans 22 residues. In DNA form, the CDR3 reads TGTGCTCTTGGGGAATCCCCTGGGGGATACTTTTGGGTGTACGATTACACCGATAAACTCATCTTT. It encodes CALGESPGGYFWVYDYTDKLIF.

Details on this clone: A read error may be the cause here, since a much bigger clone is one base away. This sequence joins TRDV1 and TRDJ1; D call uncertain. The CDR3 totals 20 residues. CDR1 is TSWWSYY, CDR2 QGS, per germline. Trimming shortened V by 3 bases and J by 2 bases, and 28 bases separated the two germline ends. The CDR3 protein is CALGEQKRLERVALTDKLIF. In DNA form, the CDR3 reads TGTGCTCTTGGGGAGCAAAAACGCCTCGAGCGGGTGGCTTTGACCGATAAACTCATCTTT.

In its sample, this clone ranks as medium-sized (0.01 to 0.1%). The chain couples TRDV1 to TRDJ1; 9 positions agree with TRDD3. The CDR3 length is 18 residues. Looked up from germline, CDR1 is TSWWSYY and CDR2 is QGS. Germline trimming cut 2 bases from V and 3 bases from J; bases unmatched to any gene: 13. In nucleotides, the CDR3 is TGTGCTCTTGGGGAAATAGTATTTCTCTGGGGGATTCCCGATAAACTCATCTTT. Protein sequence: CALGEIVFLWGIPDKLIF.

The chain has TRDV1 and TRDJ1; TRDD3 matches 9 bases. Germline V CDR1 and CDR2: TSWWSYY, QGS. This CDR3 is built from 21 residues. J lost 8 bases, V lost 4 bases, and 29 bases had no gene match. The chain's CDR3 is CALGGRSSWGIRPSADIKLIF. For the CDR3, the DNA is TGTGCTCTTGGGGGACGGAGCTCCTGGGGGATTCGACCTTCAGCGGATATAAAACTCATCTTT.

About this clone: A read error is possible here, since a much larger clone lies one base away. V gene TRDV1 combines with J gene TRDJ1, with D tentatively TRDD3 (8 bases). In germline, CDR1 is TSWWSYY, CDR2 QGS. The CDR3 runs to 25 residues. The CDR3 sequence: CALGDDSPLSFLPNWGYKYTDRLIF. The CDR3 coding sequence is TGTGCTCTTGGGGACGACAGCCCCCTTTCCTTCCTCCCCAACTGGGGATACAAGTACACCGATAGACTCATCTTT.

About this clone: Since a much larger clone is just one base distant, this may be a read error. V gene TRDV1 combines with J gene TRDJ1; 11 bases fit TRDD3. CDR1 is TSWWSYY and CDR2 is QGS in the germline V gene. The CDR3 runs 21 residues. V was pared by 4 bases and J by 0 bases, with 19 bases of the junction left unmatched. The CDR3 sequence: CALGVRGPPYWGITDTDKLIF. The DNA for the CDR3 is TGTGCTCTTGGGGTACGAGGTCCGCCCTACTGGGGGATAACGGACACCGATAAACTCATCTTT.

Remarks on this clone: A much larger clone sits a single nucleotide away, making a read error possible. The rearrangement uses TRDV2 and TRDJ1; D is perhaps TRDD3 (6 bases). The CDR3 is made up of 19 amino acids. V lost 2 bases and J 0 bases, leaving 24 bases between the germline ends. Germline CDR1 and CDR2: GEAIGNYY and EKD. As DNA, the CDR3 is TGTGCCTGTGACAGGCTCGTGGGGGTTACCCCTCTCCACACCGATAAACTCATCTTT. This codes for CACDRLVGVTPLHTDKLIF.

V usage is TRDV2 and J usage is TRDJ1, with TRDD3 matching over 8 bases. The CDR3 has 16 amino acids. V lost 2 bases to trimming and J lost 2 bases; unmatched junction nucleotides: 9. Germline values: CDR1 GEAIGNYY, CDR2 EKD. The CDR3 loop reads CACDKVGGWLTDKLIF. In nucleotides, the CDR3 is TGTGCCTGTGACAAGGTTGGGGGATGGTTGACCGATAAACTCATCTTT.

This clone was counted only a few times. CDR3 nucleotide sequence: TGTGCTCTTGGGAAGAGGCTGGGGATAGGCCTTCCCTGGGACACCCGACAGATGTTTTTC. Its translation is CALGKRLGIGLPWDTRQMFF. V usage is TRDV1 and J usage is TRDJ3; 7 positions agree with TRDD3. The CDR3 spans 20 residues. With 5 bases clipped from V and 2 bases from J, the junction kept 15 bases outside the gene matches. Germline values: CDR1 TSWWSYY, CDR2 QGS.

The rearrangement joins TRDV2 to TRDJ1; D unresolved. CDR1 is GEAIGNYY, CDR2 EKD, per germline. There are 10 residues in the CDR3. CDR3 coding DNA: TGTTCCGGAGTGGACGATAAACTCATCTTT. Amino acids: CSGVDDKLIF.

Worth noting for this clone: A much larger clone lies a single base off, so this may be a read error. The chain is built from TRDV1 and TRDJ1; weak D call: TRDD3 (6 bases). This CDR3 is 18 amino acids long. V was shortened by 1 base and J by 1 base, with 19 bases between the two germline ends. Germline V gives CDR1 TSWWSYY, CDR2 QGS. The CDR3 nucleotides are TGTGCTCTTGGGGAACCCCTACGGAACTGGGTTTCCACCGATAAACTCATCTTT. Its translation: CALGEPLRNWVSTDKLIF.

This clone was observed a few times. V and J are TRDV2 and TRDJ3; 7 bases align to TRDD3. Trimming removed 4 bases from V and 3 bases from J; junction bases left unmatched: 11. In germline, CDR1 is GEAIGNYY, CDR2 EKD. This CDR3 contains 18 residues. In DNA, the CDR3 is TGTGCCTGTGATTCGGTGGGGGACGCCAGCTGGGACACCCGACAGATGTTTTTC. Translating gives CACDSVGDASWDTRQMFF.

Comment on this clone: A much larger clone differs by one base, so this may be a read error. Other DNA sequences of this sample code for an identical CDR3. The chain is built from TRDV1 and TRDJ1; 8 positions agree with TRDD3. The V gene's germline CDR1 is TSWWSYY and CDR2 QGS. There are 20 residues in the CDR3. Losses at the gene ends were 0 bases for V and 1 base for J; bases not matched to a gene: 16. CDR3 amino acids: CALGELETRPWGRLTDKLIF. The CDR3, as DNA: TGTGCTCTTGGGGAACTAGAGACACGTCCCTGGGGGAGGCTCACCGATAAACTCATCTTT.

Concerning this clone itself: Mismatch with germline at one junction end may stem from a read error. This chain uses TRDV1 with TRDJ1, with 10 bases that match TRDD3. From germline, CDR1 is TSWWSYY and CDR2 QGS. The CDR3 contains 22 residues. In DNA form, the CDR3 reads TGTGCTCCTGGGGAGCGTAGGGCCCTTATACTGGGGGATCTAAACGCCCACGATAAACTCATCTTT. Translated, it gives CAPGERRALILGDLNAHDKLIF.

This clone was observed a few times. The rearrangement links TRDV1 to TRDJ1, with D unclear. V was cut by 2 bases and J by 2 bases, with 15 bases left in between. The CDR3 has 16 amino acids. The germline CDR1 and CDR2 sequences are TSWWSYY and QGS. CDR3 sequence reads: CALGECLFRLTDKLIF. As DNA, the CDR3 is TGTGCTCTTGGGGAATGCCTATTCCGACTAACCGATAAACTCATCTTT.

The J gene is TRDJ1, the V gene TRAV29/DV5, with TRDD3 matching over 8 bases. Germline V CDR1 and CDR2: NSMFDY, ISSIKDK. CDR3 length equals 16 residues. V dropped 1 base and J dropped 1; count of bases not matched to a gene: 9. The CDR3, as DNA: TGTGCAGCAAGCAGGTCCGTACTGGGGGGCACCGATAAACTCATCTTT. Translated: CAASRSVLGGTDKLIF.

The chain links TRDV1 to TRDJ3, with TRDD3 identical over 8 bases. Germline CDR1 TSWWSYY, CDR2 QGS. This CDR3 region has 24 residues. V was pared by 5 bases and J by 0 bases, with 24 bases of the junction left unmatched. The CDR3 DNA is TGTGCTCTTGGGAGCCGTCCCTTCCCCAGGGGGATAATCCCGAGCTCCTGGGACACCCGACAGATGTTTTTC. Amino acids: CALGSRPFPRGIIPSSWDTRQMFF.

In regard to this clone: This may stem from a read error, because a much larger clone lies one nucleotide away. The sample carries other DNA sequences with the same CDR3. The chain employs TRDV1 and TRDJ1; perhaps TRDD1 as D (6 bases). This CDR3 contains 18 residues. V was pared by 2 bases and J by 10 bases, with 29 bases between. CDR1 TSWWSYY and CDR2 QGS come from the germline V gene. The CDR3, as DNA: TGTGCTCTTGGGGAATCACTCTTCTTATGGCAAGTACTAAATAGACTCATCTTT. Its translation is CALGESLFLWQVLNRLIF.

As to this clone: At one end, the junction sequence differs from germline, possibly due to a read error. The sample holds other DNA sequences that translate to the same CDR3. CDR3 region: CAAPLAVLGEELTAQLFF. CDR3 nucleotides: TGTGCAGCACCACTAGCCGTACTGGGGGAGGAGTTGACAGCTCAACTCTTCTTT. The chain uses TRAV29/DV5 and TRDJ2, with 9 bases that match TRDD3. This CDR3 spans 18 amino acids. Germline CDR1 NSMFDY, CDR2 ISSIKDK.

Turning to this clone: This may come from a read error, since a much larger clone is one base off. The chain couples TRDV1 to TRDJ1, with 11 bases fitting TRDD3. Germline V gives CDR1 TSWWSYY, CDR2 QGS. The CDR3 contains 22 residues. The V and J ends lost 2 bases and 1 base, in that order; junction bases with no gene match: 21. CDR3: CALGESPGGYFWAYDCTDKLIF. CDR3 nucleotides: TGTGCTCTTGGGGAATCCCCTGGGGGATACTTTTGGGCGTACGATTGCACCGATAAACTCATCTTT.

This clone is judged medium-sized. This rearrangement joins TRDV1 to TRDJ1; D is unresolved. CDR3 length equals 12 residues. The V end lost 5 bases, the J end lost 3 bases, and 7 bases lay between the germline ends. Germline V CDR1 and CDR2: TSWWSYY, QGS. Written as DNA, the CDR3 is TGTGCTCTTGGGTCTATACCCGATAAACTCATCTTT. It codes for CALGSIPDKLIF.

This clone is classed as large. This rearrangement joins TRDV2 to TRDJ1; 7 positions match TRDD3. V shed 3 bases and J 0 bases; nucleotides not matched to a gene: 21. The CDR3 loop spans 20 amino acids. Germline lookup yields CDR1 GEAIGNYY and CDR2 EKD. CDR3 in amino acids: CACDSSPKPLGLRYTDKLIF. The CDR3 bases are TGTGCCTGTGACTCTTCCCCTAAGCCACTGGGGCTTCGATACACCGATAAACTCATCTTT.